A single sample gave rise to the 32 T cell receptor beta chains below, sequenced in a study of CD8 T cells in Susac syndrome. Reverse transcription of roughly 0.45 to 1 ug RNA was performed with random hexamers. TCRdb itself ran the immunoSEQ multiplex PCR reads through MiXCR, one entry per CDR3 protein. Of more than 150,000 distinct CDR3 sequences listed, around 95% are singletons. The sample consisted of CD8+ T cells from PBMCs. The receptors originated from a human donor with multiple sclerosis.

The rearrangement uses TRBV9 and TRBJ2-5; tentative D call: TRBD1 (6 bases). Germline V CDR1 and CDR2: SGDLS, YYNGEE. The V end was cut by 0 bases, the J end by 2 bases, with 11 bases between. This CDR3 region has 15 residues. CDR3 in amino acids: CASSVGGTPQETQYF. CDR3 nucleotide sequence: TGTGCCAGCAGCGTAGGAGGGACACCGCAAGAGACCCAGTACTTC.

This chain links TRBV20-1 with TRBJ1-6; D gene ambiguous. The germline V gene has CDR1 DFQATT and CDR2 SNEGSKA (reference sequence). The CDR3 runs to 14 residues. The germline V and J ends were trimmed by 1 base and 10 bases, with 14 bases remaining between them. This CDR3 is CSARVLSAGSPLHF. The CDR3, as DNA: TGCAGTGCTAGAGTTCTAAGTGCCGGCTCACCCCTCCACTTT.

V is TRBV11-2 and J is TRBJ1-2; possible D gene TRBD1, 5 bases. The germline V gene has CDR1 SGHAT and CDR2 FQNNGV. This CDR3 region has 16 residues. Trimming removed 5 bases at V and 8 bases at J, with 24 bases between. The chain's CDR3 is CASSPGVRAHRGGYTF. CDR3 DNA sequence: TGTGCCAGCAGCCCAGGCGTCAGGGCCCATAGAGGAGGCTACACCTTC.

This chain links TRBV15 with TRBJ2-1, with D tentatively TRBD2 (5 bases). V shed 5 bases and J shed 6 bases, with 20 bases lying between them. This CDR3 spans 16 amino acids. Germline V CDR1 and CDR2: LNHNV, YYDKDF (reference sequence). CDR3 bases: TGTGCCACCAGCGGTACTACGGGGAGACCGGTCAATGAGCAGTTCTTC. Translated: CATSGTTGRPVNEQFF. Drawing the rest from reference TRBV15 and TRBJ2-1, the complete variable domain is DAMVIQNPRYQVTQFGKPVTLSCSQTLNHNVMYWYQQKSSQAPKLLFHYYDKDFNNEADTPDNFQSRRPNTSFCFLDIRSPGLGDTAMYLCATSGTTGRPVNEQFFGPGTRLTVL.

The chain joins TRBV2 to TRBJ1-5; the match to TRBD1 covers 7 bases. This CDR3 is 14 amino acids long. V shed 0 bases, J shed 4 bases, and the junction held 0 bases outside the gene matches. Germline lookup yields CDR1 SNHLY and CDR2 FYNNEI. This CDR3 is CASSEAGQNQPQHF. In DNA, the CDR3 is TGTGCCAGCAGTGAAGCGGGACAGAATCAGCCCCAGCATTTT. Variable domain in full (rest from reference TRBV2 and TRBJ1-5): EPEVTQTPSHQVTQMGQEVILRCVPISNHLYFYWYRQILGQKVEFLVSFYNNEISEKSEIFDDQFSVERPDGSNFTLKIRSTKLEDSAMYFCASSEAGQNQPQHFGDGTRLSIL.

V and J are TRBV30 and TRBJ2-3, with D uncertain. Deletions cut 4 bases from V and 6 bases from J, with 17 bases between. This CDR3 contains 14 residues. Germline lookup yields CDR1 GTSNPN and CDR2 SVGIG (reference sequence). The CDR3 DNA is TGTGCCTGGACCAGTGGGTCTCCCCGCGATACGCAGTATTTT. The encoded protein is CAWTSGSPRDTQYF.

This chain connects TRBV29-1 to TRBJ1-2; perhaps TRBD1 as D (5 bases). The V end lost 0 bases, the J end lost 3 bases, and 17 bases lay between the germline ends. The CDR3 spans 16 residues. CDR1 is SQVTM and CDR2 is ANQGSEA in the germline V gene. The CDR3, as DNA: TGCAGCGTTGAAGACCCCGGGGGGGATTTAGACTATGGCTACACCTTC. It translates to CSVEDPGGDLDYGYTF.

This chain joins TRBV6-5 and TRBJ2-7; 9 nucleotides match TRBD1. Germline V gene lookup returns CDR1 MNHEY and CDR2 SVGAGI. The junction had 8 bases not matched to a gene; V was cut back by 2 bases and J by 0 bases. There are 17 residues in the CDR3. The CDR3 sequence is CASSYAPGQGFSYEQYF. The CDR3 region has the DNA TGTGCCAGCAGTTACGCCCCGGGACAGGGCTTCTCCTACGAGCAGTACTTC.

J is TRBJ1-2 and V is TRBV12-3 or TRBV12-4; 12 nucleotides agree with TRBD1. This CDR3 has 15 amino acids. Losses at the gene ends were 6 bases for V and 6 bases for J; bases not matched to a gene: 8. The CDR3 spells CASSLGGQGAHGYTF. The CDR3 region has the DNA TGTGCCAGCAGCCTGGGGGGACAGGGGGCGCATGGCTACACCTTC.

The V gene is TRBV29-1, the J gene TRBJ1-1; D possibly corresponds to TRBD1 (6 bases). The CDR3 extends over 13 amino acids. Looked up from germline, CDR1 is SQVTM and CDR2 is ANQGSEA. Trimming took 3 bases from V and 1 from J, leaving 9 bases between them. The CDR3 sequence: CSVDFRGNTEAFF. For the CDR3, the DNA is TGCAGCGTTGATTTCAGGGGGAACACTGAAGCTTTCTTT.

The chain recombines TRBV15 with TRBJ2-1; D call uncertain. The CDR3 is made up of 18 amino acids. Germline values: CDR1 LNHNV, CDR2 YYDKDF (reference sequence). V was pared by 3 bases and J by 0 bases, with 18 bases between. For the CDR3, the DNA is TGTGCCACCAGCAGTCAATTTGGGCAGACGAGCTCCTACAATGAGCAGTTCTTC. This gives the protein CATSSQFGQTSSYNEQFF.

V usage is TRBV6-4 and J usage is TRBJ2-3; 9 bases are a match to TRBD1. This CDR3 is 17 amino acids long. V was pared by 3 bases and J by 1 base, with 8 bases of the junction left unmatched. The germline gives CDR1 MRHNA, CDR2 SNTAGT. CDR3 bases: TGTGCCAGCAGTGAAAAGACAGGGGGATCTGGCACAGATACGCAGTATTTT. Its translation: CASSEKTGGSGTDTQYF.

The rearrangement links TRBV3-1 to TRBJ2-1; TRBD2 agrees at 9 bases. J was trimmed by 8 bases and V by 1 base; bases with no gene match: 6. Germline assignment: CDR1 LGHDT and CDR2 YNNKEL (reference sequence). The length of the CDR3 is 15 residues. CDR3 region: CASSQGLAGPDEQFF. For the CDR3, the DNA is TGTGCCAGCAGCCAAGGGCTAGCGGGGCCGGATGAGCAGTTCTTC.

The chain links TRBV3-1 to TRBJ1-1; tentative D call: TRBD1 (5 bases). The CDR3 totals 17 residues. Germline V lookup: CDR1 LGHDT, CDR2 YNNKEL (reference sequence). V was trimmed by 5 bases and J by 5 bases, leaving 24 bases between them. This chain's CDR3 is CASSTGRPATLPTEAFF. CDR3 sequence (DNA): TGTGCCAGCAGCACAGGACGCCCGGCCACCCTACCGACTGAAGCTTTCTTT.

The J gene is TRBJ1-2, the V gene TRBV5-4; tentatively, D is TRBD1 (5 bases). The germline V gene encodes CDR1 SGHNT and CDR2 YYREEE (reference sequence). V was clipped by 4 bases and J by 4 bases, with 14 bases between them. The CDR3 is 14 amino acids. The chain's CDR3 is CASSQPDRAYGYTF. The CDR3 nucleotides read TGTGCCAGCAGCCAACCTGACAGAGCCTATGGCTACACCTTC.

The gene calls are TRBV4-2 and TRBJ2-2; D may match TRBD1 or TRBD2 (5 bases each). Between the trimmed V and J ends, which lost 3 bases and 1 base, there was a span of 9 bases. The CDR3 extends over 15 amino acids. Germline V lookup: CDR1 LGHNA, CDR2 YNFKEQ. The CDR3 nucleotides read TGTGCCAGCAGCCAGTCGAGGGGGAACACCGGGGAGCTGTTTTTT. It encodes CASSQSRGNTGELFF.

This chain joins TRBV20-1 and TRBJ1-1; 8 positions match TRBD1. The CDR3 runs to 14 residues. Looked up from germline, CDR1 is DFQATT and CDR2 is SNEGSKA (reference sequence). J lost 3 bases, V lost 1 base, and 4 bases had no gene match. CDR3 DNA sequence: TGCAGTGCTAGAGCCAGGGGGCTGGACACTGAAGCTTTCTTT. This encodes CSARARGLDTEAFF.

This clonotype was observed a single time. The rearrangement uses TRBV3-1 and TRBJ2-7; D possibly matches TRBD1 or TRBD2 (5 bases each). The CDR3 spans 12 residues. Trimming cost V 3 bases and J 3 bases, with 6 bases left between them. Germline CDR1 is LGHDT and CDR2 is YNNKEL (reference sequence). The CDR3: CASSQGVYEQYF. The CDR3 bases are TGTGCCAGCAGCCAGGGGGTCTACGAGCAGTACTTC.

The genes are TRBV6-2 or TRBV6-3 and TRBJ2-1; 8 positions agree with TRBD2. V was clipped by 6 bases and J by 7 bases; unmatched bases: 11. Germline-derived CDR1 and CDR2 are MNHEY and SVGEGT. CDR3 length: 15 residues. The DNA of the CDR3 is TGTGCCAGCAGCCCCATACAGGTAGCGGGGAATGAGCAGTTCTTC. Residues: CASSPIQVAGNEQFF.

The chain recombines TRBV6-6 with TRBJ2-2, with TRBD1 identical over 9 bases. Losses at the gene ends were 4 bases for V and 2 bases for J; bases not matched to a gene: 2. The CDR3 loop spans 15 amino acids. Germline CDR1 is MNHNY and CDR2 is SVGAGI (reference sequence). The CDR3 loop reads CASSLGQGNTGELFF. In nucleotides, the CDR3 is TGTGCCAGCAGTTTGGGACAGGGTAACACCGGGGAGCTGTTTTTT.

The chain recombines TRBV24-1 with TRBJ2-5, with D hard to call. Germline V gives CDR1 KGHDR, CDR2 SFDVKD. The length of the CDR3 is 13 residues. V was cut by 3 bases and J by 3 bases, with 7 bases left in between. CDR3 sequence: CATSDHVEETQYF. The CDR3 DNA is TGTGCCACCAGTGATCATGTGGAAGAGACCCAGTACTTC.

This chain uses TRBV9 with TRBJ2-3; D unclear. The V end lost 0 bases, the J end lost 2 bases, and 7 bases lay between the germline ends. In germline, CDR1 is SGDLS, CDR2 YYNGEE. The CDR3 sequence is 14 residues long. The CDR3 DNA sequence: TGTGCCAGCAGCGTAGAAAGGATCACAGATACGCAGTATTTT. Protein sequence: CASSVERITDTQYF.

The CDR3 loop reads CSASRVETQYF. DNA of the CDR3: TGCAGTGCTAGCAGGGTCGAGACCCAGTACTTC. V usage is TRBV20-1 and J usage is TRBJ2-5; D possibly corresponds to TRBD1 (5 bases). Germline CDR1 DFQATT, CDR2 SNEGSKA (reference sequence). The V end was cut by 3 bases, the J end by 5 bases, with 7 bases between. The CDR3 is made up of 11 amino acids.

This clonotype was counted once. The chain links TRBV29-1 to TRBJ1-2, with 12 bases lining up with TRBD1. V gave up 1 base and J gave up 7 bases; unmatched junction bases: 7. CDR3 length: 15 residues. From germline, CDR1 is SQVTM and CDR2 ANQGSEA. In DNA form, the CDR3 reads TGCAGCGTTGAAGCTTGGGACAGGGGGCTCGCTGGCTACACCTTC. Translation gives CSVEAWDRGLAGYTF.

The chain is built from TRBV4-1 and TRBJ2-1, with 7 bases identical to TRBD1. The CDR3 runs to 14 residues. J was trimmed by 8 bases and V by 6 bases; bases with no gene match: 10. The germline V gene encodes CDR1 MGHRA and CDR2 YSYEKL. The CDR3 spells CASSRAGGSDEQFF. The CDR3 DNA reads TGCGCCAGCAGTCGGGCAGGGGGTAGCGATGAGCAGTTCTTC.

The gene calls are TRBV19 and TRBJ2-7; D uncertain. CDR3 length: 15 residues. With 4 bases removed from V and 2 bases from J, the gap between germline ends came to 15 bases. Germline CDR1 and CDR2: LNHDA and SQIVND (reference sequence). The CDR3 sequence: CASSKRALPAYEQYV. The DNA for the CDR3 is TGTGCCAGTAGTAAAAGGGCCCTACCAGCCTACGAGCAGTACGTC.

The chain has TRBV6-6 and TRBJ1-2; tentative D call: TRBD1 (6 bases). Trimming removed 11 bases at V and 4 bases at J, with 17 bases between. Germline V lookup: CDR1 MNHNY, CDR2 SVGAGI (reference sequence). The CDR3 is 13 residues long. Written as DNA, the CDR3 is TGTGCCGGGTCGAGGACAGCGATCTATGGCTACACCTTC. Translation: CAGSRTAIYGYTF.

This chain uses TRBV20-1 with TRBJ2-3; 8 bases align to TRBD2. With 3 bases clipped from V and 6 bases from J, the junction kept 11 bases outside the gene matches. The CDR3 spans 15 residues. The V gene's germline CDR1 is DFQATT and CDR2 SNEGSKA (reference sequence). This CDR3 reads CSASPTSALGDTQYF. Here the CDR3 DNA reads TGCAGTGCTAGCCCGACTAGCGCCCTGGGGGATACGCAGTATTTT.

The chain combines TRBV7-9 with TRBJ2-3; possible D gene TRBD1, 6 bases. This CDR3 comprises 16 residues. Trimming left V 3 bases short and J 0 bases short, with 13 bases between. From germline, CDR1 is SEHNR and CDR2 FQNEAQ (reference sequence). CDR3 residues: CASSFEGTPSTDTQYF. DNA of the CDR3: TGTGCCAGCAGCTTCGAAGGGACACCGAGCACAGATACGCAGTATTTT.

This clonotype was observed a single time. The chain is built from TRBV11-1 and TRBJ2-1; 8 nucleotides align to TRBD1. With V trimmed by 6 bases and J by 10 bases, 11 bases remained unmatched. The CDR3 runs 14 residues. Germline CDR1 reads SGHAT; CDR2 reads FQDESV (reference sequence). The CDR3 spells CASSTLQGGMEQFF. In DNA, the CDR3 is TGTGCCAGCAGTACGCTACAGGGGGGCATGGAGCAGTTCTTC.

The rearrangement links TRBV2 to TRBJ1-2; a weak D match, TRBD1 (5 bases). This CDR3 region has 11 residues. The ends were cut back, 6 bases at V and 8 bases at J, with 10 bases in the middle. Germline lookup yields CDR1 SNHLY and CDR2 FYNNEI. CDR3 sequence reads: CASRAGRGYTF. The CDR3 DNA reads TGTGCCAGCAGGGCAGGGAGAGGCTACACCTTC.

The chain is built from TRBV27 and TRBJ1-5; D uncertain. V was shortened by 4 bases and J by 6 bases, with 10 bases between the two germline ends. This CDR3 spans 13 amino acids. Germline CDR1 MNHEY, CDR2 SMNVEV (reference sequence). The CDR3 protein is CASSSSVGQPQHF. The DNA of the CDR3 is TGTGCCAGCAGTTCCTCTGTGGGTCAGCCCCAGCATTTT.